A single sample gave rise to the 5 T cell receptor beta chains below, sequenced in a study of blood T cells in healthy people across ages. Primers used in a second PCR of about 7 to 11 cycles were a sample-barcoded 5' primer and a J-beta primer mix. TCRdb called the 5' RACE reads again in MiXCR, with one record for every CDR3 protein. The table lists some 860,000 distinct CDR3 sequences, more than 50% of them singletons. Sequenced: blood. The receptors were sampled from a man in his forties in good health.

This rearrangement joins TRBV18 to TRBJ2-3, with 8 bases matching TRBD1. V trimming: 3 bases; J trimming: 3 bases; junction bases outside the gene matches: 14. Looked up from germline, CDR1 is KGHSH and CDR2 is LQKENI. CDR3 size: 18 residues. The DNA of the CDR3 is TGTGCCAGCTCACCCCGGCCTCAGCAGGGGGCTCGGACAGATACGCAGTATTTT. Its protein product is CASSPRPQQGARTDTQYF.

This clonotype turned up a few times. This sequence joins TRBV15 and TRBJ2-5; D may be TRBD2 (5 bases). TRBJ2-7 explains the end of the DNA better; the J call may be wrong. CDR1 is LNHNV, CDR2 YYDKDF, per germline (reference sequence). The CDR3 spans 14 residues. The CDR3 protein is CATSRETRGYEQYF. The DNA for the CDR3 is TGTGCCACCAGCAGAGAGACGCGCGGGTACGAGCAGTACTTC.

This clonotype was detected only once. The junction differs from germline at one of its ends, possibly a read error. The chain couples TRBV7-2 to TRBJ2-4; D is uncertain. The CDR3 has 15 residues. CDR1 SGHTA and CDR2 FQGNSA come from the germline V gene. The CDR3 DNA sequence: TGTGCCAGCAGTCAGGATCTCGGGTCGAGCTACGAGCAGCACTTC. Translated, it gives CASSQDLGSSYEQHF.

The chain couples TRBV20-1 to TRBJ2-7, with TRBD2 matching over 9 bases. Germline CDR1 reads DFQATT; CDR2 reads SNEGSKA (reference sequence). Trimming cost V 3 bases and J 4 bases; bases outside gene matches: 4. The CDR3 length is 13 residues. CDR3 in DNA: TGCAGTGCTAGGCCTAGCGGGGAGTACGAGCAGTACTTC. Translation: CSARPSGEYEQYF.

J is TRBJ2-3 and V is TRBV20-1; no clear D gene. Trimming cost V 8 bases and J 4 bases, with 10 bases left between them. Germline values: CDR1 DFQATT, CDR2 SNEGSKA (reference sequence). The CDR3 is made up of 11 amino acids. The CDR3 loop is CSNRAADTQYF. In DNA, the CDR3 is TGCAGTAACCGGGCTGCAGATACGCAGTATTTT.